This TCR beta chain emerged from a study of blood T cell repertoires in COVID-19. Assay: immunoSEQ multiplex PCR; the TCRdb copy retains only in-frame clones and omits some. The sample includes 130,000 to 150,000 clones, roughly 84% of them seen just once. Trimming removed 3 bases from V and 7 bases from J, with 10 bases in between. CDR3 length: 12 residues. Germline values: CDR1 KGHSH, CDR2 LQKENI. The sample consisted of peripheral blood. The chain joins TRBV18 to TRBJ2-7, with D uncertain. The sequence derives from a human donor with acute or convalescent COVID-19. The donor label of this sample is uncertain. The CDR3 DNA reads TGTGCCAGCTCACCGTCTAGGAAAGAGCAGTACGTC. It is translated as CASSPSRKEQYV.